These 24 T cell receptor beta chains were all obtained from the same sample, sequenced in a study of blood T cell repertoires in COVID-19. TCRdb keeps only in-frame clones here, not all; method: immunoSEQ multiplex PCR. The sample yields 140,000 to 150,000 clones, around 83% seen once. Input material: peripheral blood. These receptors originate from a man aged 55-75 years with active or convalescent COVID-19.

CDR3 DNA: TGTGCCAGTAGTCCCAGACAAGACAGCCAAGAGACCCAGTACTTC. Protein sequence: CASSPRQDSQETQYF. The rearrangement uses TRBV19 and TRBJ2-5, with D tentatively TRBD1 (5 bases). Between the trimmed V and J ends, which lost 5 bases and 1 base, there was a span of 14 bases. Germline V gene lookup returns CDR1 LNHDA and CDR2 SQIVND (reference sequence). The CDR3 extends over 15 amino acids.

This sequence joins TRBV7-9 and TRBJ1-4, with D uncertain. Germline V gene sequence: CDR1 SEHNR, CDR2 FQNEAQ (reference sequence). This CDR3 contains 14 residues. Trimming cost V 7 bases and J 0 bases, with 9 bases left between them. CDR3 sequence: CASTIGTTNEKLFF. Here the CDR3 DNA reads TGTGCCAGCACCATCGGTACAACTAATGAAAAACTGTTTTTT.

The chain is built from TRBV30 and TRBJ1-1; 9 nucleotides line up with TRBD1. Germline CDR1 GTSNPN, CDR2 SVGIG (reference sequence). V lost 3 bases to trimming and J lost 2 bases; unmatched junction nucleotides: 4. CDR3 length equals 14 residues. The CDR3, as DNA: TGTGCCTGGAGCGAGGGACAGGGAAACACTGAAGCTTTCTTT. This sequence encodes CAWSEGQGNTEAFF.

This chain uses TRBV9 with TRBJ2-1; 12 positions agree with TRBD2. The CDR3 totals 16 residues. The junction had 8 bases not matched to a gene; V was cut back by 4 bases and J by 6 bases. Per germline, CDR1 SGDLS and CDR2 YYNGEE. The CDR3 nucleotides read TGTGCCAGCAGCCCTTGGACTAGCGGGGCTTCCAATGAGCAGTTCTTC. Amino acid sequence: CASSPWTSGASNEQFF.

This sequence joins TRBV20-1 and TRBJ2-2; D unclear. Germline CDR1 DFQATT, CDR2 SNEGSKA (reference sequence). The germline V and J ends were trimmed by 3 bases and 0 bases, with 8 bases remaining between them. This CDR3 has 14 amino acids. As DNA, the CDR3 is TGCAGTGCTAGTGGGCAGTCGAACACCGGGGAGCTGTTTTTT. This encodes CSASGQSNTGELFF.

The CDR3 DNA reads TGTGCCAGCAGTGACCGAGGAAGGGGGCAGTTCTTC. This sequence encodes CASSDRGRGQFF. The chain couples TRBV6-4 to TRBJ2-1, with D possibly TRBD1 on 5 matching bases. The CDR3 runs 12 residues. Per germline, CDR1 MRHNA and CDR2 SNTAGT. V lost 2 bases, J lost 12 bases, and 11 bases lay in between.

The sample holds a few counts of this clone. The CDR3 spells CASSPGTSGSYEQFF. The CDR3 bases are TGTGCCAGCAGTCCCGGGACTAGCGGGAGCTATGAGCAGTTCTTC. This sequence joins TRBV6-5 and TRBJ2-1; 14 nucleotides align to TRBD2. V shed 5 bases, J shed 8 bases, and the junction held 5 bases outside the gene matches. Germline-derived CDR1 and CDR2 are MNHEY and SVGAGI. This CDR3 spans 15 amino acids.

The chain employs TRBV11-2 and TRBJ1-3; D is possibly TRBD1 (5 bases). CDR3 size: 15 residues. V shed 6 bases and J shed 0 bases, with 12 bases lying between them. Germline V gene lookup returns CDR1 SGHAT and CDR2 FQNNGV. The CDR3 region is CASSSTDSSGNTIYF. For the CDR3, the DNA is TGTGCCAGCAGTTCCACTGACAGCTCTGGAAACACCATATATTTT. Combining the CDR3 with reference TRBV11-2 and TRBJ1-3 gives the whole variable domain EAGVAQSPRYKIIEKRQSVAFWCNPISGHATLYWYQQILGQGPKLLIQFQNNGVVDDSQLPKDRFSAERLKGVDSTLKIQPAKLEDSAVYLCASSSTDSSGNTIYFGEGSWLTVV.

The chain employs TRBV5-4 and TRBJ2-7; tentatively, D is TRBD1 (5 bases). From germline, CDR1 is SGHNT and CDR2 YYREEE (reference sequence). Trimming cost V 0 bases and J 0 bases, with 10 bases left between them. The CDR3 sequence is 15 residues long. The DNA for the CDR3 is TGTGCCAGCAGCTTGGACAGGACGTACTCCTACGAGCAGTACTTC. It yields the protein CASSLDRTYSYEQYF.

The chain has TRBV6-2 or TRBV6-3 and TRBJ2-7; TRBD1 aligns across 10 bases. V dropped 4 bases and J dropped 2; count of bases not matched to a gene: 2. From germline, CDR1 is MNHEY and CDR2 SVGEGT. The CDR3 is made up of 14 amino acids. CDR3 nucleotide sequence: TGTGCCAGCAGTTCTGGACAGGGGGCCTACGAGCAGTACGTC. Translation gives CASSSGQGAYEQYV.

The V call is TRBV7-2, the J call TRBJ2-7; the D gene is possibly TRBD2 (5 bases). V was trimmed by 5 bases and J by 2 bases, leaving 13 bases between them. In germline, CDR1 is SGHTA, CDR2 FQGNSA. This CDR3 region has 14 residues. The CDR3 loop is CASSPDGGTYEQYF. The CDR3 DNA sequence: TGTGCCAGCAGCCCGGACGGAGGAACCTACGAGCAGTACTTC.

The chain combines TRBV27 with TRBJ1-2; no definite D call. CDR1 is MNHEY and CDR2 is SMNVEV in the germline V gene (reference sequence). V lost 1 base and J 4 bases, leaving 13 bases between the germline ends. This CDR3 has 15 residues. This CDR3 is CASSLYWADSYGYTF. The CDR3 DNA sequence: TGTGCCAGCAGTTTATATTGGGCAGATAGCTATGGCTACACCTTC.

The chain couples TRBV6-1 to TRBJ2-7; D ambiguous. The CDR3 runs to 13 residues. Trimming took off 2 bases at V and 4 bases at J, with 9 bases between the two ends. The germline CDR1 and CDR2 sequences are MNHNS and SASEGT. CDR3 loop: CASSEYTRYEQYV. The CDR3 region has the DNA TGTGCCAGCAGTGAATATACCAGATACGAGCAGTACGTC.

This clone was found a few times. The chain is built from TRBV20-1 and TRBJ2-7, with D possibly matching TRBD1 (6 bases). Germline CDR1 and CDR2: DFQATT and SNEGSKA (reference sequence). Deletions cut 3 bases from V and 7 bases from J, with 16 bases between. This CDR3 is 13 amino acids long. The CDR3 here is CSASQGRSGEQYV. The DNA of the CDR3 is TGCAGTGCTAGTCAGGGGCGCTCGGGGGAGCAGTACGTC.

CDR3: CATRGESRFLAELNEQFF. The CDR3 DNA follows: TGCGCCACCCGGGGGGAGTCTCGTTTTCTAGCGGAACTCAATGAGCAGTTCTTC. The chain recombines TRBV10-2 with TRBJ2-1; 7 bases line up with TRBD2. There are 18 residues in the CDR3. Trimming took 10 bases from V and 6 from J; bases not matched to a gene: 24. The V gene's germline CDR1 is WSHSY and CDR2 SAAADI.

J is TRBJ2-7 and V is TRBV5-4; 7 bases are shared with TRBD1. The trim removed 4 bases at V and 4 bases at J, leaving 5 bases unmatched. The CDR3 has 13 amino acids. Germline loops: CDR1 SGHNT, CDR2 YYREEE (reference sequence). The CDR3 is CASSVDRSYEQYF. In DNA form, the CDR3 reads TGTGCCAGCAGCGTGGACAGGTCATACGAGCAGTACTTC.

The chain combines TRBV6-4 with TRBJ2-1; 7 nucleotides agree with TRBD1. Germline-derived CDR1 and CDR2 are MRHNA and SNTAGT. The CDR3 runs 15 residues. Unmatched junction bases numbered 2, after V lost 3 bases and J lost 0 bases. This chain's CDR3 is CASSEQGSSYNEQFF. The CDR3 bases are TGTGCCAGCAGTGAACAGGGGAGCTCCTACAATGAGCAGTTCTTC.

The V gene is TRBV27, the J gene TRBJ2-3, with a possible D match to TRBD2 (6 bases). CDR3 length: 13 amino acids. CDR1 and CDR2 (germline): MNHEY, SMNVEV (reference sequence). V gave up 8 bases and J gave up 4 bases, with 13 bases separating them. The CDR3 loop reads CASSSRRADTQYF. In nucleotides, the CDR3 is TGTGCCAGCTCCAGTAGGAGGGCAGATACGCAGTATTTT.

DNA for the CDR3: TGTGCCAGAAGCAGGGACAGGGGGACCCCCTACGAGCAGTACGTC. Encoded protein: CARSRDRGTPYEQYV. This sequence joins TRBV5-3 and TRBJ2-7; 11 nucleotides align to TRBD1. TRBV5-3 is reported as an ORF; its role is uncertain. Trimming removed 4 bases from V and 2 bases from J; junction bases left unmatched: 5. This CDR3 spans 15 amino acids.

This clone was detected only a few times. The J gene is TRBJ1-5, the V gene TRBV7-2; D unresolved. This CDR3 region has 13 residues. V was shortened by 5 bases and J by 0 bases, with 5 bases between the two germline ends. Germline V lookup: CDR1 SGHTA, CDR2 FQGNSA. CDR3 DNA sequence: TGTGCCAGCAGCCCTAATAGCAATCAGCCCCAGCATTTT. Translating gives CASSPNSNQPQHF.

This clone was seen once. The chain carries TRBV4-3 and TRBJ1-4; no clear D. Trimming shortened V by 0 bases and J by 5 bases, and 7 bases separated the two germline ends. Germline CDR1 and CDR2: LGHNA and YSLEER. This CDR3 is built from 14 residues. The CDR3, as DNA: TGCGCCAGCAGCCAAGATCGCCAGAATGAAAAACTGTTTTTT. It translates to CASSQDRQNEKLFF.

The chain carries TRBV19 and TRBJ1-5; the match to TRBD1 covers 7 bases. Germline CDR1 reads LNHDA; CDR2 reads SQIVND (reference sequence). The junction had 9 bases not matched to a gene; V was cut back by 5 bases and J by 2 bases. CDR3 length equals 16 residues. CDR3 DNA sequence: TGTGCCAGTAGTTGGGCCCAGGGGGACCGCAATCAGCCCCAGCATTTT. Translation: CASSWAQGDRNQPQHF.

The genes are TRBV20-1 and TRBJ2-3, with 11 bases that match TRBD2. Trimming took 5 bases from V and 15 from J; bases not matched to a gene: 7. CDR3 length: 11 residues. Germline CDR1 DFQATT, CDR2 SNEGSKA (reference sequence). The CDR3 spells CSALTSGRVYF. The DNA for the CDR3 is TGCAGTGCTCTTACTAGCGGGAGAGTATATTTT.

DNA for the CDR3: TGTGCCACCAGTGGGGGTCTCGGGGACTATGGCTACACCTTC. Amino acid sequence: CATSGGLGDYGYTF. V and J are TRBV24-1 and TRBJ1-2, with D unclear. The CDR3 sequence is 14 residues long. Trimming shortened V by 5 bases and J by 3 bases, and 12 bases separated the two germline ends. Germline assignment: CDR1 KGHDR and CDR2 SFDVKD.